This T cell receptor (beta chain) comes out of a study of metastatic and nonmetastatic thyroid tumors (dated by TCRdb to 2018 to 2021). In the study overall: For patients with malignant and with benign thyroid disease, the researchers compared repertoires between peripheral blood samples and tumor or nodule tissue samples. Here is what the overall study found, with its caveats: TCR beta diversity was reported as significantly higher in malignant tumors than in benign nodules, in both blood and tumor samples.

This clone has a count of ten or more. It lacks a known antigen. The sample holds no much larger clone one base away, and base qualities are not on file. No patient had received any treatment before thyroid surgery. The study retrospectively analysed patient clinical samples collected from the early 2010s to the late 2010s using T-cell receptor beta sequencing. The junction carries 15 bases between V and J, which are trimmed by 2 bases and 2 bases respectively. The germline V gene gives CDR1 as KGHDR and CDR2 as SFDVKD. The CDR3 starts with the cysteine, ends with the phenylalanine, and has 17 residues. Only the CDR3 region is kept as DNA, spanning 51 bases read in frame from base 1. Library method: PCR. Sequencing instrument: Illumina HiSeq 4000. The TCR beta-chain CDR3 region of each patient was profiled by high-throughput sequencing. Processing in the source paper ran as follows. Drawing on CDR3 differences between clinicopathological groups, the researchers built a classifier meant to tell apart patients with distant-metastatic papillary thyroid cancer. The Shannon index was used to assess repertoire diversity, and the Morisita-Horn index was used to assess tumor-blood repertoire similarity. TCRdb ran its own pipeline on the public reads, namely fastp trimming at Q25 and MiXCR clone calling, and kept in-frame beta chains. In this record, the V and J calls reflect TCRdb's handling and not the investigators' own analysis. The sample profile shows about 41,000 clones; about an eighth of them were found once. The ten largest account for roughly 25% of the sample.

The sequenced sample consisted of blood. The rearrangement combines TRBV24-1 with TRBJ1-5; too little of a D gene remains to name it. The receptor comes from a female donor with papillary thyroid cancer or a benign thyroid nodule (not recorded which). Some clones in this sample may be carry-over from other donors' samples. The nucleotide sequence reads as follows: TGTGCCACCAGTGATTCCGACTGGCCCGTAGGCAATCAGCCCCAGCATTTT. Its protein reads: CATSDSDWPVGNQPQHF.